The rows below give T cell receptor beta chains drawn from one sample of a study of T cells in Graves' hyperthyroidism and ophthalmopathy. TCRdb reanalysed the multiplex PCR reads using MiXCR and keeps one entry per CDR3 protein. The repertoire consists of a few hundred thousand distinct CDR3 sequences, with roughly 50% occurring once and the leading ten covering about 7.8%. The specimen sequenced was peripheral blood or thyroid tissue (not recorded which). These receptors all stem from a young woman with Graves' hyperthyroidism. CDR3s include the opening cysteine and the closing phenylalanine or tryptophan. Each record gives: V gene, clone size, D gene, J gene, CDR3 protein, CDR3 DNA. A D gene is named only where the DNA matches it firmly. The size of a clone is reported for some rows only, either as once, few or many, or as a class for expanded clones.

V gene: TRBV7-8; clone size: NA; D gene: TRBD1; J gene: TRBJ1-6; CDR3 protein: CASSFWDRGLNSPLHF; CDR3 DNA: TGTGCCAGCAGCTTTTGGGACAGGGGGCTGAATTCACCCCTCCACTTT
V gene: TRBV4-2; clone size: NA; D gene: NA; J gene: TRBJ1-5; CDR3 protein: CASSQGAGDYEHF; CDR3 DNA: TGTGCCAGCAGCCAAGGCGCGGGAGACTACGAGCATTTT
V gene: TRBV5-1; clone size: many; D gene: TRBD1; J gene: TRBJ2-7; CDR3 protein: CASSDRAHEQYF; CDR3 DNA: TGCGCCAGCAGCGACAGGGCCCACGAGCAGTACTTC
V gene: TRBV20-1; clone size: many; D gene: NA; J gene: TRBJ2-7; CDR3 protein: CSARDLLGLPYEQYF; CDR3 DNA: TGCAGTGCTAGAGATTTATTAGGGCTTCCCTACGAGCAGTACTTC
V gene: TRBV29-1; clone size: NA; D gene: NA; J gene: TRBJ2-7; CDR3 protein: CSLGRDRDEQYF; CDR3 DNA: TGCAGCTTAGGGCGGGATCGCGACGAGCAGTACTTC
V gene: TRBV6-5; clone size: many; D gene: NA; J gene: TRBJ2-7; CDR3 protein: CASSSRPGSYEQYF; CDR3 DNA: TGTGCCAGCAGTTCGCGACCGGGAAGCTACGAGCAGTACTTC
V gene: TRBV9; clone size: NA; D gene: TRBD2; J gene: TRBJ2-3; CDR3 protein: CASSMREPDTQYF; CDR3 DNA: TGTGCCAGCAGCATGCGGGAGCCAGATACGCAGTATTTT
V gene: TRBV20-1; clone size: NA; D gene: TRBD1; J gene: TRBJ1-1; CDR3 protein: CSARSGQGANFF; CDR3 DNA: TGCAGTGCTAGATCGGGACAGGGGGCGAATTTCTTT
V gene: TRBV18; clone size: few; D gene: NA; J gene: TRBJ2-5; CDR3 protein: CASSPWILDSAETQYF; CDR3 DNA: TGTGCCAGCTCACCATGGATCTTGGACTCCGCGGAGACCCAGTACTTC
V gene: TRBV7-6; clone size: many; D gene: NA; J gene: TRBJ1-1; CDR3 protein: CASSFSGLNTEAFF; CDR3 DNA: TGTGCCAGCAGCTTCTCAGGTCTGAACACTGAAGCTTTCTTT
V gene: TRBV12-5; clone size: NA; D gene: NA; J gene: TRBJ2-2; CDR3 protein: CASGLVVDAYTGELFF; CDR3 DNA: TGTGCTAGTGGTTTGGTCGTTGACGCATACACCGGGGAGCTGTTTTTT
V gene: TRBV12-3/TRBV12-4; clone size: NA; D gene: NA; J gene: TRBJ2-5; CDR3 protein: CASTGSGLQETQYF; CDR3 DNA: TGTGCCAGCACCGGAAGCGGACTCCAAGAGACCCAGTACTTC
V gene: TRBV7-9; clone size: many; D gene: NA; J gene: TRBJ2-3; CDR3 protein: CASSLTSSSTDTQYF; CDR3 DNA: TGTGCCAGCAGCTTAACGAGTTCTAGCACAGATACGCAGTATTTT
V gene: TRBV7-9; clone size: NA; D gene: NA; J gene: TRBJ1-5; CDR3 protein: CASSLEQVSGFHQPQHF; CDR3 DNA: TGTGCCAGCAGCTTAGAACAGGTGTCAGGGTTCCATCAGCCCCAGCATTTT
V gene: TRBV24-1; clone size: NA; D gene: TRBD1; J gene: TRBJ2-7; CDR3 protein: CATSDFGDRGHEQYF; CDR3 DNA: TGTGCCACCAGTGATTTTGGGGACAGGGGCCACGAGCAGTACTTC
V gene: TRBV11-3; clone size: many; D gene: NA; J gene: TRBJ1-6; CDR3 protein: CASQSYNSPLHF; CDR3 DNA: TGTGCCAGCCAGTCCTATAATTCACCCCTCCACTTT
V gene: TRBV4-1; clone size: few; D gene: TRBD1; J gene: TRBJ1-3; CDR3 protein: CASSQPGGTGNTIYF; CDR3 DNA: TGCGCCAGCAGCCAACCAGGGGGGACTGGAAACACCATATATTTT
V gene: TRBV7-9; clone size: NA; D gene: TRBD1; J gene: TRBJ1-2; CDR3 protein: CASSLEQGGYGYTF; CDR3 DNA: TGTGCCAGCAGCTTAGAACAGGGGGGTTATGGCTACACCTTC
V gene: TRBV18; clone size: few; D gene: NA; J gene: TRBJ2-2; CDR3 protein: CASSPETGELFF; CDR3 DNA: TGTGCCAGCTCACCCGAAACCGGGGAGCTGTTTTTT
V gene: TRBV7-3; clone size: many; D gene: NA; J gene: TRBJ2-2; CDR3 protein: CASSSQGNTGELFF; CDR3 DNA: TGTGCCAGCAGCTCCCAGGGTAACACCGGGGAGCTGTTTTTT
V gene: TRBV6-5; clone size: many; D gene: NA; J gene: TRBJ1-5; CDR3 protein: CASSKRDDPNQPQHF; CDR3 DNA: TGTGCCAGCAGTAAACGGGACGACCCTAATCAGCCCCAGCATTTT
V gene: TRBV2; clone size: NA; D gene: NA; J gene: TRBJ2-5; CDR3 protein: CASSPLGHPNFQETQYF; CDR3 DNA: TGTGCCAGCAGCCCCCTCGGACACCCAAACTTCCAAGAGACCCAGTACTTC
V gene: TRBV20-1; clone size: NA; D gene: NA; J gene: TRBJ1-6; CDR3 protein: CSARSSPEASPLHF; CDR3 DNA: TGCAGTGCTAGATCGAGCCCAGAGGCATCACCCCTCCACTTT
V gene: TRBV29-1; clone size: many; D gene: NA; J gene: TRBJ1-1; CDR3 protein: CSVDTPGAFF; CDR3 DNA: TGCAGCGTTGATACCCCCGGAGCTTTCTTT
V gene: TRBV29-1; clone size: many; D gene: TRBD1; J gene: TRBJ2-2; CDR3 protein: CSVGNLGTANTGELFF; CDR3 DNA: TGCAGCGTTGGGAATCTTGGGACAGCGAACACCGGGGAGCTGTTTTTT
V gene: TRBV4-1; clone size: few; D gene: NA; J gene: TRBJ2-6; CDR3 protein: CASSRNGDGSSGANVLTF; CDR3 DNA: TGCGCCAGCAGCCGGAATGGGGACGGTAGCTCTGGGGCCAACGTCCTGACTTTC
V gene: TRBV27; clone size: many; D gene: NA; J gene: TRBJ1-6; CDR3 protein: CASSYRGFLHF; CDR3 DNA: TGTGCCAGCAGTTATCGGGGATTCCTCCACTTT
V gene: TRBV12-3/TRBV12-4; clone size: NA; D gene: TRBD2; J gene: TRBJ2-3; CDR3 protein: CASRPSGRALSTDTQYF; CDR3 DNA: TGTGCCAGCAGGCCAAGCGGGAGGGCCCTAAGCACAGATACGCAGTATTTT
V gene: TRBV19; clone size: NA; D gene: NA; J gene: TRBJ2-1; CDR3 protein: CASSIENNYNEQFF; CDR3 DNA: TGTGCCAGTAGTATAGAGAACAACTACAATGAGCAGTTCTTC
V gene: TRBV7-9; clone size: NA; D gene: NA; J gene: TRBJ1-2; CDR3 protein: CASSPYSTRGGYGYTF; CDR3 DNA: TGTGCCAGCAGCCCATACTCAACAAGGGGGGGATATGGCTACACCTTC
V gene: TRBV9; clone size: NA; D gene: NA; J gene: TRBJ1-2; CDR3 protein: CASSPGTINGYTF; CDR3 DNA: TGTGCCAGCAGCCCCGGGACAATCAATGGCTACACCTTC
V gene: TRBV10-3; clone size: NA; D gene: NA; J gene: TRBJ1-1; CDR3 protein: CAISEGGQNTEAFF; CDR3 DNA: TGTGCCATCAGTGAGGGCGGCCAGAACACTGAAGCTTTCTTT
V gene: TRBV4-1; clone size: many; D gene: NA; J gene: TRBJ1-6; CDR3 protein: CASSQDPRLDSPLHF; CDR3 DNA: TGCGCCAGCAGCCAAGACCCGCGGCTTGATTCACCCCTCCACTTT
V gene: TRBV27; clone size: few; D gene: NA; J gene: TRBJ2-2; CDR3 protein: CASSFWGNTGELFF; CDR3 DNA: TGTGCCAGCAGTTTTTGGGGGAACACCGGGGAGCTGTTTTTT
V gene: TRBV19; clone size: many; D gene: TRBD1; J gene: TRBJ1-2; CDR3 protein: CASSSGQGFGGYTF; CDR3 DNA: TGTGCCAGTAGTTCGGGACAGGGGTTTGGTGGCTACACCTTC
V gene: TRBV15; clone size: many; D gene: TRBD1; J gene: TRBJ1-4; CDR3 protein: CATSEGDRGANEKLFF; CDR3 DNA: TGTGCCACCAGCGAGGGGGACAGGGGGGCTAATGAAAAACTGTTTTTT
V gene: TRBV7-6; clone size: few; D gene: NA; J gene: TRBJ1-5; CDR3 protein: CASSALLGSNQPQHF; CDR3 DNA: TGTGCCAGCAGCGCCCTCCTCGGGAGCAATCAGCCCCAGCATTTT
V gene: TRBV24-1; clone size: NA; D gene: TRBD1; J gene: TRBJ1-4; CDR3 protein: CATSLAGQGHEKLFF; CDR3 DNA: TGTGCCACCAGCCTAGCGGGACAGGGCCATGAAAAACTGTTTTTT
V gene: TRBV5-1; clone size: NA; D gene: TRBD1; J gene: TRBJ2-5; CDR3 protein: CASSSRTGGGETQYF; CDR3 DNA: TGCGCCAGCAGCTCCCGGACAGGGGGCGGAGAGACCCAGTACTTC